This entry lists 23 T cell receptor beta chains sequenced from one sample in a study of CD8+CD57+ T cells in acquired aplastic anemia. The template used for profiling TCR beta VDJ and CDR3 was genomic DNA. TCRdb processed the reads anew with MiXCR; each CDR3 protein has one entry. The data contain some 190,000 distinct CDR3 sequences, less than 70% of them singletons. Sequencing input: sorted CD4+, CD8+, or CD8+CD57+ T cells (not recorded which) from PBMCs. All receptors come from a human donor in good health, serving as a control.

In its sample, this clonotype was seen many times. The chain links TRBV18 to TRBJ2-7, with 8 bases aligning to TRBD1. The CDR3 has 15 amino acids. Germline V gene data show CDR1 as KGHSH and CDR2 as LQKENI. Unmatched junction bases numbered 5, after V lost 3 bases and J lost 1 base. The CDR3 loop reads CASSPDRGSSYEQYF. CDR3 nucleotides: TGTGCCAGCTCACCCGACAGGGGATCATCCTACGAGCAGTACTTC.

Many counts were recorded for this clonotype. The chain uses TRBV5-1 and TRBJ2-3; 7 nucleotides line up with TRBD2. The CDR3 covers 14 residues. Trimming took 6 bases from V and 2 from J; bases not matched to a gene: 6. Germline assignment: CDR1 SGHRS and CDR2 YFSETQ. CDR3 region: CASTLGGDTDTQYF. CDR3 nucleotide sequence: TGCGCCAGCACCCTTGGGGGGGACACAGATACGCAGTATTTT.

Concerning this clonotype: The junction and the germline gene differ at one end; a read error may be behind it. The chain employs TRBV10-3 and TRBJ2-7, with 7 bases identical to TRBD1. This CDR3 has 15 amino acids. Germline-derived CDR1 and CDR2 are ENHRY and SYGVKD. The CDR3 region is CASSDTTGMRYEQYF. The CDR3 DNA is TGTGCCAGCAGTGACACGACAGGGATGCGTTACGAGCAGTACTTC.

This chain connects TRBV7-3 to TRBJ2-5; a possible D gene is TRBD2 (6 bases). V dropped 0 bases and J dropped 7 bases, with 12 bases sitting between them. Germline V gene lookup returns CDR1 SGHTA and CDR2 FQGTGA. The length of the CDR3 is 14 residues. For the CDR3, the DNA is TGTGCCAGCAGCTTAACGGGGGGAAGGGGGACCCAGTACTTC. It specifies CASSLTGGRGTQYF.

This rearrangement joins TRBV9 to TRBJ2-1, with 8 bases aligning to TRBD2. V lost 2 bases to trimming and J lost 4 bases; unmatched junction nucleotides: 5. Per germline, CDR1 SGDLS and CDR2 YYNGEE. The CDR3 loop spans 15 amino acids. Here the CDR3 reads CASSVAPGGYNEQFF. CDR3 nucleotides: TGTGCCAGCAGCGTGGCTCCGGGGGGGTACAATGAGCAGTTCTTC.

The chain recombines TRBV10-3 with TRBJ1-6; the match to TRBD1 covers 9 bases. From germline, CDR1 is ENHRY and CDR2 SYGVKD. V gave up 4 bases and J gave up 8 bases; unmatched junction bases: 6. This CDR3 spans 15 amino acids. Here the CDR3 DNA reads TGTGCCATCAGTGGGGGACAGGGAGAGTATTCACCCCTCCACTTT. It encodes CAISGGQGEYSPLHF.

The gene calls are TRBV5-1 and TRBJ2-7; a possible D gene is TRBD1 (6 bases). The CDR3 runs to 13 residues. Between the trimmed V and J ends, which lost 1 base and 6 bases, there was a span of 11 bases. Germline CDR1 and CDR2: SGHRS and YFSETQ. The CDR3 loop reads CASSLSGALEQYF. The CDR3 DNA reads TGCGCCAGCAGCTTGTCAGGGGCCCTCGAGCAGTACTTC.

The chain employs TRBV29-1 and TRBJ1-1; unclear D gene. Trimming took off 4 bases at V and 1 base at J, with 10 bases between the two ends. The CDR3 totals 13 residues. CDR1 SQVTM and CDR2 ANQGSEA come from the germline V gene. CDR3 amino acids: CSVAMQKNTEAFF. The CDR3 DNA reads as TGCAGCGTTGCAATGCAAAAGAACACTGAAGCTTTCTTT.

The chain combines TRBV7-2 with TRBJ2-3; D remains ambiguous. Germline V gives CDR1 SGHTA, CDR2 FQGNSA. Trimming cost V 6 bases and J 4 bases, with 17 bases left between them. The length of the CDR3 is 15 residues. Written as DNA, the CDR3 is TGTGCCAGCAGTTCCGAAGGGTCACCCGCAGATACGCAGTATTTT. As protein: CASSSEGSPADTQYF.

This clonotype was observed a handful of times. The J gene is TRBJ2-1, the V gene TRBV20-1; 9 positions agree with TRBD2. In germline, CDR1 is DFQATT, CDR2 SNEGSKA (reference sequence). The CDR3 runs 14 residues. The junction had 4 bases not matched to a gene; V was cut back by 0 bases and J by 7 bases. The CDR3 loop reads CSARDLAGNNEQFF. The CDR3 nucleotides read TGCAGTGCTAGAGATCTAGCGGGGAATAATGAGCAGTTCTTC.

The rearrangement links TRBV2 to TRBJ2-7; 9 bases match TRBD2. Germline trimming cut 5 bases from V and 2 bases from J; bases unmatched to any gene: 10. Germline CDR1 reads SNHLY; CDR2 reads FYNNEI. This CDR3 is 16 amino acids long. CDR3 region: CASSPGWVAGAYEQYF. In nucleotides, the CDR3 is TGTGCCAGCAGTCCCGGGTGGGTAGCGGGGGCCTACGAGCAGTACTTC.

Many counts were recorded for this clonotype. This chain joins TRBV6-1 and TRBJ1-6, with TRBD1 matching over 7 bases. CDR1 and CDR2 (germline): MNHNS, SASEGT. Germline trimming cut 6 bases from V and 5 bases from J; bases unmatched to any gene: 1. The CDR3 consists of 13 residues. The CDR3 DNA is TGTGCCAGCAGCGACAGGGATAATTCACCCCTCCACTTT. As protein: CASSDRDNSPLHF.

The chain recombines TRBV5-1 with TRBJ2-6; a weak D match, TRBD1 (6 bases). The CDR3 is 16 amino acids. V was pared by 5 bases and J by 0 bases, with 12 bases between. In germline, CDR1 is SGHRS, CDR2 YFSETQ. CDR3 nucleotide sequence: TGCGCCAGCAGATTCACAGGGAGCTCTGGGGCCAACGTCCTGACTTTC. Translated: CASRFTGSSGANVLTF.

This clonotype was seen once. The genes are TRBV29-1 and TRBJ2-1; maybe TRBD1 (6 bases). Germline V CDR1 and CDR2: SQVTM, ANQGSEA. The CDR3 has 13 residues. V dropped 8 bases and J dropped 4 bases, with 15 bases sitting between them. CDR3 loop: CSLETGSYNEQFF. The CDR3 DNA is TGCAGCTTAGAGACAGGTTCTTACAATGAGCAGTTCTTC.

The chain combines TRBV7-2 with TRBJ2-5; either TRBD1 or TRBD2 may fit D (8 bases each). The CDR3 loop spans 17 amino acids. Germline V gene lookup returns CDR1 SGHTA and CDR2 FQGNSA. V gave up 3 bases and J gave up 1 base, with 18 bases separating them. This CDR3 is CASSLSGGGGIQETQYF. The CDR3 bases are TGTGCCAGCAGCTTGTCAGGGGGCGGGGGGATCCAAGAGACCCAGTACTTC. Combining the CDR3 with reference TRBV7-2 and TRBJ2-5 gives the whole variable domain GAGVSQSPSNKVTEKGKDVELRCDPISGHTALYWYRQSLGQGLEFLIYFQGNSAPDKSGLPSDRFSAERTGGSVSTLTIQRTQQEDSAVYLCASSLSGGGGIQETQYFGPGTRLLVL.

This clonotype occurred many times. The CDR3 DNA is TGCAGTGCTCGCAAGCCTGGGGGGGAGACAGATACGCAGTATTTT. Its protein is CSARKPGGETDTQYF. The rearrangement joins TRBV20-1 to TRBJ2-3; 7 nucleotides line up with TRBD2. V was pared by 5 bases and J by 3 bases, with 11 bases of the junction left unmatched. CDR3 length: 15 residues. Germline V gene lookup returns CDR1 DFQATT and CDR2 SNEGSKA (reference sequence).

The rearrangement uses TRBV7-2 and TRBJ2-3; 7 positions match TRBD2. Looked up from germline, CDR1 is SGHTA and CDR2 is FQGNSA. The CDR3 spans 14 residues. J lost 6 bases, V lost 1 base, and 4 bases had no gene match. The CDR3 DNA reads TGTGCCAGCAGCTTAGATGCGGGAGCGGATACGCAGTATTTT. The encoded protein is CASSLDAGADTQYF.

The J gene is TRBJ2-3, the V gene TRBV20-1, with D perhaps assigned TRBD1 or TRBD2 (6 bases each). V was shortened by 0 bases and J by 3 bases, with 13 bases between the two germline ends. CDR1 is DFQATT and CDR2 is SNEGSKA in the germline V gene (reference sequence). CDR3 size: 15 residues. CDR3 region: CSARDGGQGTDTQYF. The DNA of the CDR3 is TGCAGTGCTAGAGATGGGGGGCAGGGTACAGATACGCAGTATTTT.

This sequence joins TRBV19 and TRBJ1-2, with D possibly being TRBD1 (6 bases). V gave up 6 bases and J gave up 7 bases, with 21 bases separating them. Germline V gene data show CDR1 as LNHDA and CDR2 as SQIVND (reference sequence). The CDR3 spans 15 residues. CDR3 residues: CASRMTATGSSGYTF. The CDR3, as DNA: TGTGCCAGTAGAATGACAGCTACAGGGAGTTCTGGCTACACCTTC.

The chain combines TRBV19 with TRBJ2-7; a possible D gene is TRBD1 (5 bases). The V end was cut by 5 bases, the J end by 6 bases, with 11 bases between. CDR1 and CDR2 from the germline V gene are LNHDA and SQIVND (reference sequence). This CDR3 contains 12 residues. CDR3 loop: CASSQGSGEQYF. In DNA form, the CDR3 reads TGTGCCAGTAGTCAGGGATCGGGCGAGCAGTACTTC.

The V gene is TRBV10-3, the J gene TRBJ1-5, with 9 bases fitting TRBD1. CDR3 length equals 14 residues. V was pared by 6 bases and J by 7 bases, with 7 bases of the junction left unmatched. Looked up from germline, CDR1 is ENHRY and CDR2 is SYGVKD. The CDR3 DNA reads as TGTGCCATCAGAGCCGGACAGGGGAGGCAGCCCCAGCATTTT. Its translation: CAIRAGQGRQPQHF.

V gene TRBV9 combines with J gene TRBJ2-3; TRBD2 matches at 11 bases. In germline, CDR1 is SGDLS, CDR2 YYNGEE. Trimming cost V 4 bases and J 6 bases; bases outside gene matches: 10. The CDR3 sequence is 16 residues long. The CDR3 DNA follows: TGTGCCAGCAGCTTACGACTAGCGGGGATGCAGGATACGCAGTATTTT. Protein product: CASSLRLAGMQDTQYF.

This clonotype has ten or more counts. This chain joins TRBV28 and TRBJ2-7; D is possibly TRBD1 (6 bases). The CDR3 spans 15 residues. In germline, CDR1 is MDHEN, CDR2 SYDVKM. V was pared by 4 bases and J by 6 bases, with 19 bases between. The CDR3 sequence is CASSSWEQGSIEQYF. The CDR3 nucleotides read TGTGCCAGCAGTTCCTGGGAACAGGGCAGCATCGAGCAGTACTTC.